The 23 T cell receptor beta chains reported below all come from one sample, sequenced in a study of blood T cell repertoires in COVID-19. TCRdb keeps only in-frame clones here, not all; method: immunoSEQ multiplex PCR. The sample includes a few hundred thousand clones, about 86% of them seen just once. Material for sequencing was PBMCs or T cells enriched from blood (not recorded which). Receptors were obtained from a woman between 50 and 59 years old with acute COVID-19.

The rearrangement joins TRBV28 to TRBJ1-5, with a weak D call TRBD1 (6 bases). Germline assignment: CDR1 MDHEN and CDR2 SYDVKM. V was clipped by 6 bases and J by 0 bases, with 12 bases between them. CDR3 length: 15 amino acids. DNA for the CDR3: TGTGCCAGCAGCCCCGGGGGGCCTAGCAATCAGCCCCAGCATTTT. Translating it yields CASSPGGPSNQPQHF.

This clone appeared a few times. This rearrangement joins TRBV24-1 to TRBJ2-5; 7 bases agree with TRBD1. The CDR3 contains 17 residues. Germline V CDR1 and CDR2: KGHDR, SFDVKD. The V gene end was trimmed by 7 bases and the J gene end by 1 base; junction bases not matched to a gene: 14. This chain's CDR3 is CATSPGRRQGFQETQYF. DNA for the CDR3: TGTGCCACCAGCCCCGGCCGACGACAGGGCTTCCAAGAGACCCAGTACTTC.

The rearrangement links TRBV9 to TRBJ2-7, with 8 nucleotides matching TRBD2. Trimming at V came to 4 bases and at J to 5 bases, leaving 8 bases not matched to a gene. The CDR3 loop spans 14 amino acids. Germline CDR1 and CDR2: SGDLS and YYNGEE. In nucleotides, the CDR3 is TGTGCCAGCAGCCCGGGGGGGAGAATCCACGAGCAGTACTTC. This gives the protein CASSPGGRIHEQYF.

The CDR3 reads CASSDGDTNNSPLHF. The CDR3, as DNA: TGTGCCAGCAGCGACGGGGACACCAATAATTCACCCCTCCACTTT. This chain uses TRBV5-6 with TRBJ1-6; D might be TRBD1 (6 bases). V was pared by 4 bases and J by 5 bases, with 13 bases between. This CDR3 has 15 amino acids. Germline CDR1 reads SGHDT; CDR2 reads YYEEEE.

The V gene is TRBV28, the J gene TRBJ1-1; D is ambiguous. Per germline, CDR1 MDHEN and CDR2 SYDVKM. Trimming took 2 bases from V and 0 from J, leaving 10 bases between them. The CDR3 runs 15 residues. CDR3 bases: TGTGCCAGCAGTTTAGGTGGCAGGCTGAACACTGAAGCTTTCTTT. It specifies CASSLGGRLNTEAFF.

The genes are TRBV4-2 and TRBJ2-5; 10 bases fit TRBD2. Unmatched junction bases numbered 3, after V lost 0 bases and J lost 5 bases. Germline CDR1 LGHNA, CDR2 YNFKEQ. This CDR3 has 15 residues. The CDR3 DNA reads TGTGCCAGCAGCCAAGATCTAGCGGGAGAGGAGACCCAGTACTTC. Translation: CASSQDLAGEETQYF.

This clone was seen a handful of times. The genes are TRBV13 and TRBJ2-2; 10 bases map to TRBD2. The CDR3 has 14 residues. From germline, CDR1 is PRHDT and CDR2 FYEKMQ (reference sequence). With V trimmed by 4 bases and J by 7 bases, 3 bases remained unmatched. DNA for the CDR3: TGTGCCAGCAGCTATAGCGGGAGGAACGGGGAGCTGTTTTTT. Its translation is CASSYSGRNGELFF.

The chain couples TRBV13 to TRBJ2-3; 9 bases agree with TRBD2. The V gene's germline CDR1 is PRHDT and CDR2 FYEKMQ (reference sequence). This CDR3 is built from 16 residues. V lost 3 bases to trimming and J lost 2 bases; unmatched junction nucleotides: 6. CDR3 bases: TGTGCCAGCAGCTTCCCCGCTAGCGGGGTCACAGATACGCAGTATTTT. Translating it yields CASSFPASGVTDTQYF.

The CDR3 nucleotides are TGTGCCAGCAGTACTGGGGCAGGGCCTAATGAGCAGTTCTTC. Its protein is CASSTGAGPNEQFF. This chain links TRBV27 with TRBJ2-1; D might be TRBD1 (5 bases). Germline CDR1 reads MNHEY; CDR2 reads SMNVEV (reference sequence). With 5 bases removed from V and 7 bases from J, the gap between germline ends came to 15 bases. The CDR3 contains 14 residues.

V is TRBV4-1 and J is TRBJ1-4; unclear D gene. The germline gives CDR1 MGHRA, CDR2 YSYEKL. This CDR3 contains 15 residues. The ends were cut back, 1 base at V and 8 bases at J, with 14 bases in the middle. The chain's CDR3 is CASSQVHPTGEKLFF. CDR3 coding DNA: TGCGCCAGCAGCCAAGTACACCCGACGGGGGAAAAACTGTTTTTT.

This chain links TRBV2 with TRBJ2-3; D ambiguous. This CDR3 has 11 amino acids. CDR1 is SNHLY, CDR2 FYNNEI, per germline. V lost 5 bases, J lost 5 bases, and 5 bases lay in between. The CDR3 nucleotides read TGTGCCAGCAGTAGCGTAGATACGCAGTATTTT. As protein: CASSSVDTQYF.

The chain joins TRBV11-3 to TRBJ2-3, with D possibly being TRBD2 (5 bases). V was cut by 1 base and J by 2 bases, with 10 bases left in between. The CDR3 is 15 amino acids. Germline V gives CDR1 SGHNT, CDR2 YENEEA. The CDR3 bases are TGTGCCAGCAGCTTAGGGGCTAGCCCCACAGATACGCAGTATTTT. Protein sequence: CASSLGASPTDTQYF.

This clone is a singleton in its sample. The rearrangement links TRBV18 to TRBJ2-1; 10 nucleotides agree with TRBD1. CDR3 size: 14 residues. V shed 7 bases and J 6 bases; nucleotides not matched to a gene: 6. Germline CDR1 is KGHSH and CDR2 is LQKENI. DNA of the CDR3: TGTGCCAGCTTACCGGGACAGGGGTTCAATGAGCAGTTCTTC. Translating gives CASLPGQGFNEQFF.

This clone has just one count. The chain links TRBV27 to TRBJ1-5, with a possible D match to TRBD1 (5 bases). There are 16 residues in the CDR3. V dropped 7 bases and J dropped 0 bases, with 16 bases sitting between them. Germline V gene data show CDR1 as MNHEY and CDR2 as SMNVEV (reference sequence). CDR3 bases: TGTGCCAGCACCCCAACAGGACGATATAGCAATCAGCCCCAGCATTTT. This translates into CASTPTGRYSNQPQHF.

The chain combines TRBV18 with TRBJ1-2; D perhaps matches TRBD1 (5 bases). The germline V gene has CDR1 KGHSH and CDR2 LQKENI. The CDR3 extends over 15 amino acids. V shed 1 base and J shed 1 base, with 10 bases lying between them. The CDR3 DNA is TGTGCCAGCTCACCACTTCAGGGCGATAACTATGGCTACACCTTC. Amino acid sequence: CASSPLQGDNYGYTF.

This chain links TRBV29-1 with TRBJ2-7, with 12 bases that match TRBD2. V lost 6 bases and J lost 4; bases outside the gene matches: 1. The CDR3 spans 12 residues. The germline CDR1 and CDR2 sequences are SQVTM and ANQGSEA. CDR3 sequence reads: CSVTSGSYEQYF. The CDR3 DNA reads as TGCAGCGTGACTAGCGGGAGTTACGAGCAGTACTTC.

This chain connects TRBV6-5 to TRBJ2-7, with D possibly matching TRBD1 (6 bases). The CDR3 covers 15 residues. V was cut by 2 bases and J by 0 bases, with 11 bases left in between. CDR1 is MNHEY, CDR2 SVGAGI, per germline. This chain's CDR3 is CASSYGAGASYEQYF. CDR3 nucleotides: TGTGCCAGCAGTTACGGAGCAGGGGCCTCCTACGAGCAGTACTTC.

V gene TRBV27 combines with J gene TRBJ2-7; no clear D. From germline, CDR1 is MNHEY and CDR2 SMNVEV (reference sequence). The CDR3 sequence is 13 residues long. V shed 3 bases and J shed 11 bases, with 17 bases lying between them. The CDR3 bases are TGTGCCAGCAGTTTGGGTGGGCAGGCAAGTGAGTACTTC. It is translated as CASSLGGQASEYF.

V gene TRBV19 combines with J gene TRBJ2-7; 8 nucleotides line up with TRBD1. Germline assignment: CDR1 LNHDA and CDR2 SQIVND (reference sequence). This CDR3 contains 14 residues. Trimming cost V 4 bases and J 1 base; bases outside gene matches: 3. Here the CDR3 reads CASSTRTGSYEQYF. The CDR3 DNA reads TGTGCCAGTAGTACTCGGACAGGGTCCTACGAGCAGTACTTC.

This rearrangement joins TRBV6-5 to TRBJ2-7; no definite D call. Trimming took 7 bases from V and 0 from J, leaving 7 bases between them. Germline CDR1 MNHEY, CDR2 SVGAGI. This CDR3 region has 12 residues. The CDR3 sequence is CASNSDSYEQYF. DNA for the CDR3: TGTGCCAGCAATAGTGACTCCTACGAGCAGTACTTC.

This clone was counted a single time. This sequence joins TRBV10-1 and TRBJ1-5, with a weak D call TRBD1 (6 bases). Germline lookup yields CDR1 WNHNN and CDR2 SYGVQD (reference sequence). V was pared by 8 bases and J by 2 bases, with 16 bases between. There are 15 residues in the CDR3. As DNA, the CDR3 is TGCGCCAGCGAACAGGGAACTGAGGGCAATCAGCCCCAGCATTTT. Translated, it gives CASEQGTEGNQPQHF.

The rearrangement joins TRBV18 to TRBJ2-7, with 8 bases that match TRBD1. The CDR3 runs to 18 residues. Germline-derived CDR1 and CDR2 are KGHSH and LQKENI. The junction had 14 bases not matched to a gene; V was cut back by 2 bases and J by 2 bases. CDR3 loop: CASSPRSYSGTGTYEQYF. The CDR3 nucleotides read TGTGCCAGCTCACCAAGATCCTATTCCGGGACAGGAACCTACGAGCAGTACTTC. Filled out from reference TRBV18 and TRBJ2-7, the complete variable domain reads NAGVMQNPRHLVRRRGQEARLRCSPMKGHSHVYWYRQLPEEGLKFMVYLQKENIIDESGMPKERFSAEFPKEGPSILRIQQVVRGDSAAYFCASSPRSYSGTGTYEQYFGPGTRLTVT.

This chain joins TRBV24-1 and TRBJ2-5; TRBD2 matches 10 bases. V was clipped by 8 bases and J by 5 bases; unmatched bases: 10. The CDR3 is 15 amino acids. Germline loops: CDR1 KGHDR, CDR2 SFDVKD. The chain's CDR3 is CATTKGASGSETQYF. In nucleotides, the CDR3 is TGTGCCACCACCAAAGGGGCTAGCGGGAGTGAGACCCAGTACTTC.